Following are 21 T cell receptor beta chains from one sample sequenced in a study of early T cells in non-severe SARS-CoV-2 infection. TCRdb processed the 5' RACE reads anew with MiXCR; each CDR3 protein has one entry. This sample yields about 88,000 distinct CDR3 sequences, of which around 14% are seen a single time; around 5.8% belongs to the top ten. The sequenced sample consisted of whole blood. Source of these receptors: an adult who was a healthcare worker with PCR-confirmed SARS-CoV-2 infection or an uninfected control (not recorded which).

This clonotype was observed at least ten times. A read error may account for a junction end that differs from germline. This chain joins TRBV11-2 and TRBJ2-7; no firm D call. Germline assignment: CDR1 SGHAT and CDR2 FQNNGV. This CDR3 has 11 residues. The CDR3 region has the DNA TGCGCCAGCAGCTTGGTCGGGGAGCAGTACTTC. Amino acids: CASSLVGEQYF.

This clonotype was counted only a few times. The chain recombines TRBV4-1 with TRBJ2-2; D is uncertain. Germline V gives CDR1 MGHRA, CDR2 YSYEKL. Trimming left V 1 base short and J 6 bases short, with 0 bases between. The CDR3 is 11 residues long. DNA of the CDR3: TGCGCCAGCAGCCAAGCCGGGGAGCTGTTTTTT. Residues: CASSQAGELFF.

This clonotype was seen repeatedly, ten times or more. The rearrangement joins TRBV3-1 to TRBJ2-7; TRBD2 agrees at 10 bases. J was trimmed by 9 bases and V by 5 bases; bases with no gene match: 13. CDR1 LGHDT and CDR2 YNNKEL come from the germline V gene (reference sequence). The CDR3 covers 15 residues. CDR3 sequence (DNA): TGTGCCAGCAGCGACGGACTAGCGGCAGGTCGGCGGCAGTACTTC. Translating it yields CASSDGLAAGRRQYF.

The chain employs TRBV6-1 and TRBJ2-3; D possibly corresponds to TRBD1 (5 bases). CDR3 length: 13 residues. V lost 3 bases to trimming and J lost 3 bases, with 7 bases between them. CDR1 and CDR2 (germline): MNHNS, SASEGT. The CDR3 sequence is CASSDRETDTQYF. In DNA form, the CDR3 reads TGTGCCAGCAGTGACAGGGAAACAGATACGCAGTATTTT.

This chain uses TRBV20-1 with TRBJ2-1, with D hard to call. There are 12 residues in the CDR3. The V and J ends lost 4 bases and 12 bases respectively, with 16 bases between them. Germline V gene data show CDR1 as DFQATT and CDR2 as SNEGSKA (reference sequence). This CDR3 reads CSATQAPQGQFF. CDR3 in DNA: TGCAGTGCTACCCAGGCCCCTCAAGGGCAGTTCTTC.

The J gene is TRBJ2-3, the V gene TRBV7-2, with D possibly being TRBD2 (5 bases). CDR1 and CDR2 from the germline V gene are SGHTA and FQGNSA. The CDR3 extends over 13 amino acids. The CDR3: CATAAESTDTQYF. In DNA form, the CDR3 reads TGTGCAACGGCAGCGGAGAGCACAGATACGCAGTATTTT.

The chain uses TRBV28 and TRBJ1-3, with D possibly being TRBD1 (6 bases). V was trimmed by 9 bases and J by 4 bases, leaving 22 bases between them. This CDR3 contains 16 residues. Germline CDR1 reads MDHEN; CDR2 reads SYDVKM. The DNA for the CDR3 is TGTGCCAGTCGAAACGGACAGTCCCTCGGCGGAAACACCATATATTTT. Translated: CASRNGQSLGGNTIYF.

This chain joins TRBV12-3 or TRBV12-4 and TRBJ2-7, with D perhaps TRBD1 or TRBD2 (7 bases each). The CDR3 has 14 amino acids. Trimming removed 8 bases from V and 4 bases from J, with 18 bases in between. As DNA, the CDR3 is TGTGCCAGCGCATCAGGGGGGGGTTTGTACGAGCAGTACTTC. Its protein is CASASGGGLYEQYF.

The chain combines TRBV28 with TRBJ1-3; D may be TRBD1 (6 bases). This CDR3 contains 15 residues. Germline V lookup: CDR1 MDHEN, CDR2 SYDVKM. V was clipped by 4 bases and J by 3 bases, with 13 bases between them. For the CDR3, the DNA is TGTGCCAGCAGTTGGAGGGGGACCCGTGGAAACACCATATATTTT. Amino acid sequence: CASSWRGTRGNTIYF.

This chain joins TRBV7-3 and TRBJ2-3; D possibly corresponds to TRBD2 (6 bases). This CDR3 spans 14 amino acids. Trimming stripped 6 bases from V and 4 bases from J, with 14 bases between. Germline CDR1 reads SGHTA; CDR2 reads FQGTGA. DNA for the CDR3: TGTGCCAGCAGTTCGGAGGGAGGTCCAGATACGCAGTATTTT. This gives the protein CASSSEGGPDTQYF.

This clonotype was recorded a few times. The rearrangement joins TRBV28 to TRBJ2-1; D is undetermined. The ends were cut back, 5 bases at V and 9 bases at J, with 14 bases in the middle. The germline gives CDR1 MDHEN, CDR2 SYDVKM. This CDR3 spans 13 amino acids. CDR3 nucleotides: TGTGCCAGCAGTCTCTTTCGGGTAGGTGAGCAGTTCTTC. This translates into CASSLFRVGEQFF.

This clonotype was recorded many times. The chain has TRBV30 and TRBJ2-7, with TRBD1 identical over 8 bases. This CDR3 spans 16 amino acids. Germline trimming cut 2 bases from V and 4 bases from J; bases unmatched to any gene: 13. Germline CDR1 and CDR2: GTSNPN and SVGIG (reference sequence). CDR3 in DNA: TGTGCCTGGAGTCCAGAGATTGGACAGGGATGGTACGAGCAGTACTTC. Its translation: CAWSPEIGQGWYEQYF.

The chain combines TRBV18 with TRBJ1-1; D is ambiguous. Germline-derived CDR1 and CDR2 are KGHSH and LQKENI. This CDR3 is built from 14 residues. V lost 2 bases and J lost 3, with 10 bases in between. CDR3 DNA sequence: TGTGCCAGCTCACCAGGGAGTGGGGACACTGAAGCTTTCTTT. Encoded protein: CASSPGSGDTEAFF.

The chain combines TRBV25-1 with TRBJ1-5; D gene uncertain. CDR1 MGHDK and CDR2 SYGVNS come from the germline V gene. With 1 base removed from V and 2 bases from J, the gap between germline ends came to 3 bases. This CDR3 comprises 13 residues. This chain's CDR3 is CASSESGNQPQHF. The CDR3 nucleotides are TGTGCCAGCAGTGAATCGGGCAATCAGCCCCAGCATTTT.

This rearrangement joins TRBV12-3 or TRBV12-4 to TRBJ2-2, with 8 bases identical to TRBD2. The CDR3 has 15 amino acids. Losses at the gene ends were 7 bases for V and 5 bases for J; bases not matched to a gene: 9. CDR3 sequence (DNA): TGTGCCAGCACCCTGCTAGCGGGTTTTACCGGGGAGCTGTTTTTT. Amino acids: CASTLLAGFTGELFF.

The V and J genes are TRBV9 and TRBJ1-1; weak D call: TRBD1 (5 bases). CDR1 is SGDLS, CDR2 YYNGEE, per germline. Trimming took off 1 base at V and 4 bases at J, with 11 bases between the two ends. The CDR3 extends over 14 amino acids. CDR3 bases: TGTGCCAGCAGCGTAATGGACACCTCCACTGAAGCTTTCTTT. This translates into CASSVMDTSTEAFF.

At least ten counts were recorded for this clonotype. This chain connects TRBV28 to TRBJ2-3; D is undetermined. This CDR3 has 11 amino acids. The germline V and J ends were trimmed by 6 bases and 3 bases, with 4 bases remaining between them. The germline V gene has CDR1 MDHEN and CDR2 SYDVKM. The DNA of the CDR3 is TGTGCCAGCAGGGTTACAGATACGCAGTATTTT. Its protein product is CASRVTDTQYF.

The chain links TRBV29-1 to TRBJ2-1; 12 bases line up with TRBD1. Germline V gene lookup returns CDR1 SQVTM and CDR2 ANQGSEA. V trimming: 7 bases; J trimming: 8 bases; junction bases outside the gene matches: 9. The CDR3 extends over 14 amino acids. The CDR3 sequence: CSAEGTGGRHEQFF. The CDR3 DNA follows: TGCAGCGCCGAAGGGACAGGGGGCCGGCATGAGCAGTTCTTC.

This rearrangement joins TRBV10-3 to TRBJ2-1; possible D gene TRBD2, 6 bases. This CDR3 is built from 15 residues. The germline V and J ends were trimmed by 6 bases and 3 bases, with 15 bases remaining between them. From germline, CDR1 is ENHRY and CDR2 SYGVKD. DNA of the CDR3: TGTGCCATCAGCCGAAAAGAGACTAGCTACAATGAGCAGTTCTTC. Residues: CAISRKETSYNEQFF.

The CDR3 loop reads CASSYSNSGHGLGQFF. CDR3 in DNA: TGTGCCAGCAGTTACTCGAATTCGGGACATGGTCTTGGGCAGTTCTTC. The chain links TRBV6-5 to TRBJ2-1; D possibly corresponds to TRBD1 (6 bases). Germline-derived CDR1 and CDR2 are MNHEY and SVGAGI. The V and J ends lost 0 bases and 12 bases respectively, with 21 bases between them. The CDR3 has 16 residues.

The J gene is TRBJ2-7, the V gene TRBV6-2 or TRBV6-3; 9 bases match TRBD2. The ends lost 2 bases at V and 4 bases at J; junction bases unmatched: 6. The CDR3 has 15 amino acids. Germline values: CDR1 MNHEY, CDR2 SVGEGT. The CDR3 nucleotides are TGTGCCAGCAGTTACGCGGCTAGCGGGAAGTACGAGCAGTACTTC. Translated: CASSYAASGKYEQYF.